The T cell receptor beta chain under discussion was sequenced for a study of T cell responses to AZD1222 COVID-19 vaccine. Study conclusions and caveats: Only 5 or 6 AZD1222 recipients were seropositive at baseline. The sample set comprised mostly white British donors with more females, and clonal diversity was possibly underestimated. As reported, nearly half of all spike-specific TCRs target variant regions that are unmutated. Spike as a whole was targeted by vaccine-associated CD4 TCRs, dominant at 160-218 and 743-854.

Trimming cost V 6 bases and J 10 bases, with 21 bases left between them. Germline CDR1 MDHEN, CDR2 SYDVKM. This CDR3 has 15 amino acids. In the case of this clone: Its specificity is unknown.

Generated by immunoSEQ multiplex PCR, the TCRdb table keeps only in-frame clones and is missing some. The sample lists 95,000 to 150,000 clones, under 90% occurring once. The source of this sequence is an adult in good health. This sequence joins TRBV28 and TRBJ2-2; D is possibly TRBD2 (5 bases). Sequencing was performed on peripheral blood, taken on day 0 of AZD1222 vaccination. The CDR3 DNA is TGTGCCAGCAGCCGACCTTCGAGGGCAATATCGGAGCTGTTTTTT. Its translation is CASSRPSRAISELFF.